This T cell receptor (beta chain) was retrieved from a study of blood T cell repertoires in COVID-19. On the study more broadly: Samples came from the United States, Italy and Spain, spanning acute and convalescent COVID-19.

The CDR3 is 15 residues long. V shed 5 bases, J shed 0 bases, and the junction held 6 bases outside the gene matches. Per germline, CDR1 SEHNR and CDR2 FQNEAQ (reference sequence). This table comes from immunoSEQ multiplex PCR, and its TCRdb copy is limited to in-frame clones, with some not included. This sample has approximately 140,000 clones; approximately 88% occur once, and the top ten carry around 1.3%. Sequencing was carried out using PBMCs or T cells enriched from blood (not recorded which). This TCR came from a woman aged 30 to 39 with acute COVID-19. V usage is TRBV7-9 and J usage is TRBJ2-7, with 8 bases aligning to TRBD2. CDR3 DNA sequence: TGTGCCAGCAGCCCCTCGGGGGGGTTCTCCTACGAGCAGTACTTC. Translating gives CASSPSGGFSYEQYF. Filled out from reference TRBV7-9 and TRBJ2-7, the complete variable domain reads DTGVSQNPRHKITKRGQNVTFRCDPISEHNRLYWYRQTLGQGPEFLTYFQNEAQLEKSRLLSDRFSAERPKGSFSTLEIQRTEQGDSAMYLCASSPSGGFSYEQYFGPGTRLTVT.